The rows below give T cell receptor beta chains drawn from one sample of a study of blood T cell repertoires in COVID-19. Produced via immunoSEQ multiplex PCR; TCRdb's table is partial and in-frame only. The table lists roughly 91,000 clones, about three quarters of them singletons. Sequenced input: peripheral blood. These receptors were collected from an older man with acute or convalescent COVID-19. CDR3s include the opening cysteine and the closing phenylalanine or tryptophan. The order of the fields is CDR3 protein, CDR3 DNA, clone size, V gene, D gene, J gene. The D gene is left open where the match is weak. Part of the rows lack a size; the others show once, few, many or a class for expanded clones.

CASSLVSGINQPQHF,TGTGCCAGCAGCTTAGTCTCGGGGATCAATCAGCCCCAGCATTTT,few,TRBV7-2,.,TRBJ1-5
CASSSSDRGYNEQFF,TGTGCCAGCAGCTCCTCGGACAGGGGGTACAATGAGCAGTTCTTC,.,TRBV7-9,TRBD1,TRBJ2-1
CASSPTGNQPQHF,TGTGCCAGCTCACCGACAGGTAATCAGCCCCAGCATTTT,.,TRBV18,.,TRBJ1-5
CASSRLVTGGARGNTIYF,TGTGCCAGCAGTCGCCTAGTGACAGGGGGCGCGCGCGGAAACACCATATATTTT,.,TRBV6-6,TRBD1,TRBJ1-3
CASSPGLAGGNNEQFF,TGTGCCAGCAGCCCCGGACTAGCGGGGGGAAACAATGAGCAGTTCTTC,.,TRBV2,TRBD2,TRBJ2-1
CASSLRTSFGELFF,TGTGCCAGCAGCCTAAGGACTTCTTTCGGGGAACTGTTTTTT,.,TRBV7-6,.,TRBJ1-4
CASSVVGLAGYGSTADKDTQYF,TGTGCCAGCAGCGTAGTCGGACTAGCGGGATACGGATCGACTGCCGATAAAGATACGCAGTATTTT,.,TRBV9,TRBD2,TRBJ2-3
CASSLVASRDTQYF,TGTGCCAGCAGCTTGGTGGCTAGCAGGGATACGCAGTATTTT,.,TRBV5-4,.,TRBJ2-3
CASGLALNEKLFF,TGTGCTAGTGGTTTGGCTTTAAATGAAAAACTGTTTTTT,.,TRBV12-5,.,TRBJ1-4
CASSLAEPGQGFEAFF,TGCGCCAGCAGCTTGGCCGAACCGGGACAGGGTTTTGAAGCTTTCTTT,.,TRBV5-1,TRBD1,TRBJ1-1
CASKPTGTGGNYGYTF,TGTGCCAGTAAACCGACCGGGACAGGGGGTAACTATGGCTACACCTTC,.,TRBV19,TRBD1,TRBJ1-2
CATTISQGYNEQFF,TGTGCCACCACCATCAGTCAGGGGTACAATGAGCAGTTCTTC,.,TRBV6-5,.,TRBJ2-1
CASSSPRDTEAFF,TGTGCCAGCAGTTCCCCGAGGGACACTGAAGCTTTCTTT,.,TRBV12-3/TRBV12-4,.,TRBJ1-1
CASRTQGYTGELFF,TGTGCCAGCAGAACACAGGGGTACACCGGGGAGCTGTTTTTT,.,TRBV6-1,TRBD1,TRBJ2-2